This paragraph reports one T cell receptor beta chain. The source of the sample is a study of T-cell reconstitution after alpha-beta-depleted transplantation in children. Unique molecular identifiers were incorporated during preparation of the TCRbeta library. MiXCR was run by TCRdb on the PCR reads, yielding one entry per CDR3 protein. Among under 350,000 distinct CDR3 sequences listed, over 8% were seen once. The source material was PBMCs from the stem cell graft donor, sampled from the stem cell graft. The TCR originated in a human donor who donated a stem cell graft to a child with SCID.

CDR3 loop: CASSPPRVDRGYTF. CDR3 bases: TGTGCCAGCAGCCCCCCAAGAGTTGACAGGGGCTACACCTTC. V usage is TRBV3-1 and J usage is TRBJ1-2; a weak D match, TRBD1 (6 bases). Germline V gives CDR1 LGHDT, CDR2 YNNKEL (reference sequence). The CDR3 sequence is 14 residues long. V was cut by 4 bases and J by 8 bases, with 17 bases left in between.